Following are 22 T cell receptor beta chains from one sample sequenced in a study of T cell clusters in autoimmune cytopenias. TRB was amplified from around 0.25 ug of peripheral blood genomic DNA per sample. Multiplex touch-down PCR amplified TRB using TRB-A and TRB-B pools in one tube. TCRdb re-called the multiplex PCR reads, yielding one record per CDR3 amino acid sequence without DNA. The sample table sets out over 5,500 distinct CDR3 sequences. The sample was also linked to a second study, of T cell repertoires in aging, cancer and after chemotherapy.

Material: peripheral blood. The origin of the receptors is a human donor in good health.

The chain employs TRBV20-1 and TRBJ2-5; TCRdb calls TRBD2, which cannot be checked without DNA. Germline V gene sequence: CDR1 DFQATT, CDR2 SNEGSKA (reference sequence). CDR3 size: 14 residues. The CDR3 sequence: CSARESGVAYEQYF.

This chain connects TRBV6-2 or TRBV6-3 to TRBJ2-7. The V gene's germline CDR1 is MNHEY and CDR2 SVGEGT. This CDR3 is built from 13 residues. CDR3 loop: CASSYSLVYEQYF.

The chain is built from TRBV6-2 or TRBV6-3 and TRBJ2-5; the TCRdb D gene call, TRBD2, has no DNA to confirm it. The CDR3 sequence is 15 residues long. Germline CDR1 reads MNHEY; CDR2 reads SVGEGT. CDR3 sequence: CASSPGGAGEETQYF.

The rearrangement links TRBV20-1 to TRBJ1-5. CDR1 and CDR2 (germline): DFQATT, SNEGSKA (reference sequence). There are 14 residues in the CDR3. The CDR3 loop reads CSAPTGTADQPQHF.

The genes are TRBV6-2 or TRBV6-3 and TRBJ2-3; TCRdb returns TRBD2, unconfirmable since there is no DNA. The CDR3 totals 17 residues. The V gene's germline CDR1 is MNHEY and CDR2 SVGEGT. The CDR3 spells CASNPPGLAARTDTQYF.

This clonotype is classed as medium-sized by frequency. The CDR3 region is CASSIGRTLVVQETQYF. The J gene is TRBJ2-5, the V gene TRBV19; without DNA, the TCRdb call of TRBD2 cannot be checked. In germline, CDR1 is LNHDA, CDR2 SQIVND (reference sequence). The CDR3 covers 17 residues.

Frequency places this clonotype as medium-sized. V is TRBV30 and J is TRBJ2-5; TCRdb gives TRBD2 as the D gene, but with no DNA this cannot be confirmed. The CDR3 is made up of 15 amino acids. The germline CDR1 and CDR2 sequences are GTSNPN and SVGIG (reference sequence). CDR3 protein: CAWSDSGTSGRTQYF.

V gene TRBV12-3 or TRBV12-4 combines with J gene TRBJ1-2; absent DNA, TCRdb's TRBD1 call cannot be checked. The CDR3 runs 14 residues. The CDR3 spells CASSFGQGVSGYTF.

The V call is TRBV6-6, the J call TRBJ1-4; TCRdb indicates TRBD1, and absent DNA this call remains unverified. This CDR3 has 15 residues. The germline gives CDR1 MNHNY, CDR2 SVGAGI (reference sequence). CDR3 region: CASSFPGQGWEKLFF.

The chain carries TRBV19 and TRBJ2-5; lacking DNA, the TRBD2 call made by TCRdb goes unchecked. The germline gives CDR1 LNHDA, CDR2 SQIVND (reference sequence). This CDR3 is built from 19 residues. This chain's CDR3 is CASSTLGWGLAGGLETQYF. Combining the CDR3 with reference TRBV19 and TRBJ2-5 gives the whole variable domain DGGITQSPKYLFRKEGQNVTLSCEQNLNHDAMYWYRQDPGQGLRLIYYSQIVNDFQKGDIAEGYSVSREKKESFPLTVTSAQKNPTAFYLCASSTLGWGLAGGLETQYFGPGTRLLVL.

By frequency, this clonotype registers medium-sized. This sequence joins TRBV29-1 and TRBJ2-7. This CDR3 region has 11 residues. Germline V CDR1 and CDR2: SQVTM, ANQGSEA. CDR3 in amino acids: CSVQRSREQYF.

The rearrangement joins TRBV11-2 to TRBJ2-1; TCRdb proposes TRBD1, but this gene call is untestable without DNA. The CDR3 extends over 15 amino acids. CDR1 is SGHAT and CDR2 is FQNNGV in the germline V gene. CDR3: CASSLGQGWYNEQFF.

This chain links TRBV30 with TRBJ1-1. Germline CDR1 GTSNPN, CDR2 SVGIG (reference sequence). The CDR3 runs 15 residues. The CDR3 protein is CAWSVRRTGSGEAFF.

The chain is built from TRBV7-6 and TRBJ1-5; the TCRdb call, TRBD1, lacks DNA for checking. CDR3 length equals 16 residues. Germline V lookup: CDR1 SGHVS, CDR2 FNYEAQ. The CDR3 sequence is CASSLEQGSPYQPQHF.

The chain recombines TRBV19 with TRBJ1-2; TCRdb names TRBD1, which stays unverified in the absence of DNA. This CDR3 is 13 amino acids long. Germline CDR1 is LNHDA and CDR2 is SQIVND (reference sequence). The CDR3 spells CASAGTGNNGYTF.

This clonotype is identified as medium-sized from frequency. The rearrangement links TRBV5-4 to TRBJ2-2. The CDR3 extends over 14 amino acids. Per the germline V gene, CDR1 is SGHNT and CDR2 is YYREEE (reference sequence). CDR3 sequence: CASSLAHSEGELFF.

This clonotype is called medium-sized based on its frequency. The chain recombines TRBV6-5 with TRBJ2-7. Germline V gene lookup returns CDR1 MNHEY and CDR2 SVGAGI. The CDR3 is made up of 12 amino acids. CDR3 protein: CASSNTIGEQYF.

V gene TRBV5-1 combines with J gene TRBJ1-2. CDR3 length: 11 amino acids. Germline V CDR1 and CDR2: SGHRS, YFSETQ. CDR3 region: CASSLDSEATF.

By frequency, this clonotype registers medium-sized (0.01 to 0.1%). This sequence joins TRBV30 and TRBJ2-7; the D call from TCRdb, TRBD1, cannot be confirmed without DNA. Per the germline V gene, CDR1 is GTSNPN and CDR2 is SVGIG (reference sequence). This CDR3 contains 14 residues. This CDR3 reads CAQTTNRRGDEQYF.

The V call is TRBV18, the J call TRBJ2-3; TCRdb lists TRBD1, though no DNA is available to test this call. Looked up from germline, CDR1 is KGHSH and CDR2 is LQKENI. The CDR3 totals 15 residues. Here the CDR3 reads CASSPRTGRTDTQYF.

V and J are TRBV7-2 and TRBJ2-6; TCRdb selects TRBD1, and the lack of DNA leaves this call unchecked. Germline V gene lookup returns CDR1 SGHTA and CDR2 FQGNSA. This CDR3 comprises 18 residues. CDR3 protein: CASSLAGRTNSGANVLTF.

This clonotype is called medium-sized based on its frequency. This CDR3 reads CARTTTVSNQPQHF. The chain uses TRBV5-6 and TRBJ1-5; the TRBD1 assignment by TCRdb is unverifiable without DNA. The CDR3 contains 14 residues. From germline, CDR1 is SGHDT and CDR2 YYEEEE.